This T cell receptor (beta chain) was sequenced in a study of cytomegalovirus exposure and HLA in healthy donors. Points from the study as a whole: Among donors in an Asian-associated ancestry cluster, a later analysis reportedly found fewer N-insertions than the roughly 610-donor mean.

Both 60 Vbeta primers and 13 Jbeta primers went into the PCR. In the source study's methods: Per a later analysis, the number of unique TCR beta chains was approximately 80 million, of which around 10 million were shared. Method: immunoSEQ multiplex PCR; TCRdb's copy keeps in-frame clones and lacks some. V and J calls and clone size are as listed in that table; D and trimming were resolved from the DNA. Of roughly 150,000 clones listed, about two thirds are singletons. This CDR3 comprises 15 residues. The germline V gene encodes CDR1 SGHNT and CDR2 YYREEE (reference sequence). Germline trimming cut 4 bases from V and 0 bases from J; bases unmatched to any gene: 4. On this clone: Antigen unknown.

This receptor was identified in a man under 40 in good health and CMV-seropositive. Sequencing was carried out using PBMCs. This chain uses TRBV5-4 with TRBJ2-3; 8 nucleotides line up with TRBD1. CDR3 in amino acids: CASSKDRVSTDTQYF. CDR3 coding DNA: TGTGCCAGCAGCAAGGACAGGGTTAGCACAGATACGCAGTATTTT. The full variable domain, with the rest looked up from reference TRBV5-4 and TRBJ2-3, is ETGVTQSPTHLIKTRGQQVTLRCSSQSGHNTVSWYQQALGQGPQFIFQYYREEENGRGNFPPRFSGLQFPNYSSELNVNALELDDSALYLCASSKDRVSTDTQYFGPGTRLTVL.